These T cell receptor beta chains were read from a single sample in a study of T cell responses to AZD1222 COVID-19 vaccine. Repertoires were generated with immunoSEQ multiplex PCR, while TCRdb's copy carries only in-frame clones and drops some. The sample contains about 150,000 clones, 90% of which appear only once. Sample: peripheral blood, taken on day 0 of AZD1222 vaccination. Source of these receptors: an adult in good health. Both conserved end residues are part of each CDR3. Each record gives: D gene, clone size, V gene, J gene, CDR3 protein, CDR3 DNA. A D gene is named only where the DNA matches it firmly. Size tells how often a clone was seen (once, few, many) or the class of an expanded clone, and some rows leave it out.

d_call: .; clone_size: .; v_call: TRBV5-8; j_call: TRBJ2-1; cdr3_aa: CASSLVRRAPYNEQFF; cdr3_nt: TGTGCCAGCAGCTTGGTTCGGAGGGCGCCCTACAATGAGCAGTTCTTC
d_call: .; clone_size: once; v_call: TRBV6-2/TRBV6-3; j_call: TRBJ1-1; cdr3_aa: CASSYDWGGTEAFF; cdr3_nt: TGTGCCAGCAGTTATGACTGGGGTGGAACTGAAGCTTTCTTT
d_call: .; clone_size: .; v_call: TRBV11-2; j_call: TRBJ2-1; cdr3_aa: CASSLEGVAYNEQFF; cdr3_nt: TGTGCCAGCAGCTTAGAAGGGGTTGCCTACAATGAGCAGTTCTTC
d_call: .; clone_size: .; v_call: TRBV18; j_call: TRBJ1-1; cdr3_aa: CASSQRRPLEGTEAFF; cdr3_nt: TGTGCCAGCTCACAAAGGCGGCCGCTCGAAGGGACTGAAGCTTTCTTT
d_call: .; clone_size: .; v_call: TRBV5-1; j_call: TRBJ2-1; cdr3_aa: CASSLGAREHNEQFF; cdr3_nt: TGCGCCAGCAGCTTGGGAGCCCGCGAACACAATGAGCAGTTCTTC
d_call: .; clone_size: .; v_call: TRBV19; j_call: TRBJ1-3; cdr3_aa: CASSITSTSGNTIYF; cdr3_nt: TGTGCCAGTAGTATTACTTCAACCTCTGGAAACACCATATATTTT
d_call: TRBD1; clone_size: .; v_call: TRBV4-2; j_call: TRBJ1-3; cdr3_aa: CASSQESGQGFGNTIYF; cdr3_nt: TGTGCCAGCAGCCAAGAATCGGGACAGGGTTTTGGAAACACCATATATTTT
d_call: .; clone_size: .; v_call: TRBV27; j_call: TRBJ2-5; cdr3_aa: CASRGYSRETQYF; cdr3_nt: TGTGCCAGCAGAGGATACTCGCGGGAGACCCAGTACTTC
d_call: .; clone_size: .; v_call: TRBV4-3; j_call: TRBJ2-7; cdr3_aa: CASSLGTSYEQYF; cdr3_nt: TGCGCCAGCAGCCTGGGGACATCCTACGAGCAGTACTTC
d_call: .; clone_size: .; v_call: TRBV14; j_call: TRBJ2-1; cdr3_aa: CASSQPTLEAYNEQFF; cdr3_nt: TGTGCCAGCAGCCAACCTACCCTAGAGGCCTACAATGAGCAGTTCTTC
d_call: TRBD2; clone_size: .; v_call: TRBV18; j_call: TRBJ2-1; cdr3_aa: CASSSQAPGLADNEQFF; cdr3_nt: TGTGCCAGCTCGTCACAAGCTCCGGGACTAGCGGACAATGAGCAGTTCTTC
d_call: .; clone_size: .; v_call: TRBV5-1; j_call: TRBJ1-1; cdr3_aa: CASSLRTAINTEAFF; cdr3_nt: TGCGCCAGCAGCTTACGGACAGCAATTAACACTGAAGCTTTCTTT
d_call: TRBD2; clone_size: .; v_call: TRBV7-7; j_call: TRBJ2-3; cdr3_aa: CASSPRLAGDTQYF; cdr3_nt: TGTGCTAGCAGCCCCCGACTAGCGGGAGATACGCAGTATTTT
d_call: .; clone_size: .; v_call: TRBV9; j_call: TRBJ2-3; cdr3_aa: CASSARAEITDTQYF; cdr3_nt: TGTGCCAGCAGCGCTAGAGCGGAGATCACAGATACGCAGTATTTT
d_call: TRBD1; clone_size: .; v_call: TRBV6-6; j_call: TRBJ2-1; cdr3_aa: CASSYRGQGNEQFF; cdr3_nt: TGTGCCAGCAGTTACAGAGGACAGGGCAATGAGCAGTTCTTC
d_call: TRBD2; clone_size: .; v_call: TRBV5-1; j_call: TRBJ2-1; cdr3_aa: CASSLALAGGDNEQFF; cdr3_nt: TGCGCCAGCAGCTTGGCCCTTGCGGGAGGCGACAATGAGCAGTTCTTC
d_call: TRBD1; clone_size: .; v_call: TRBV3-1/TRBV3-2; j_call: TRBJ1-4; cdr3_aa: CASSPRGRSEKLFF; cdr3_nt: TGTGCCAGCAGCCCCAGGGGGAGGTCTGAAAAACTGTTTTTT
d_call: .; clone_size: .; v_call: TRBV6-2/TRBV6-3; j_call: TRBJ2-7; cdr3_aa: CASSYYGEQYF; cdr3_nt: TGTGCCAGCAGTTACTACGGCGAGCAGTACTTC
d_call: TRBD2; clone_size: once; v_call: TRBV7-9; j_call: TRBJ2-1; cdr3_aa: CASSLGSGRAFNEQFF; cdr3_nt: TGTGCCAGCAGCTTAGGTAGCGGGAGGGCCTTTAATGAGCAGTTCTTC
d_call: TRBD1; clone_size: .; v_call: TRBV7-9; j_call: TRBJ1-2; cdr3_aa: CASSFLDREFNYGYTF; cdr3_nt: TGTGCCAGCAGCTTCCTAGACAGGGAGTTTAACTATGGCTACACCTTC
d_call: .; clone_size: .; v_call: TRBV6-4; j_call: TRBJ1-2; cdr3_aa: CASSPGHGDGYTF; cdr3_nt: TGTGCCAGCAGCCCGGGACATGGAGACGGCTACACCTTC
d_call: TRBD1; clone_size: .; v_call: TRBV19; j_call: TRBJ1-1; cdr3_aa: CASKAPGQGYEAFF; cdr3_nt: TGTGCCAGTAAGGCCCCGGGACAGGGTTATGAAGCTTTCTTT
d_call: TRBD2; clone_size: .; v_call: TRBV7-6; j_call: TRBJ2-7; cdr3_aa: CASSLAVALAGGEQYF; cdr3_nt: TGTGCCAGCAGCTTAGCCGTTGCACTAGCGGGAGGCGAGCAGTACTTC
d_call: .; clone_size: once; v_call: TRBV27; j_call: TRBJ1-6; cdr3_aa: CASSLIEEARSPLHF; cdr3_nt: TGTGCCAGCAGTTTAATCGAGGAGGCCCGATCACCCCTCCACTTT
d_call: .; clone_size: .; v_call: TRBV7-2; j_call: TRBJ1-2; cdr3_aa: CASSPSRVGGGGNYGYTF; cdr3_nt: TGTGCCAGCAGCCCCTCCCGGGTTGGAGGGGGAGGAAACTATGGCTACACCTTC
d_call: .; clone_size: .; v_call: TRBV7-3; j_call: TRBJ2-7; cdr3_aa: CASSLIGGPSYEQYF; cdr3_nt: TGTGCCAGCAGCTTAATTGGGGGACCCTCCTACGAGCAGTACTTC
d_call: TRBD1; clone_size: .; v_call: TRBV10-2; j_call: TRBJ1-2; cdr3_aa: CASSEFGTGNPSPYGYTF; cdr3_nt: TGCGCCAGCAGTGAGTTTGGGACAGGGAACCCGAGTCCCTATGGCTACACCTTC
d_call: TRBD2; clone_size: .; v_call: TRBV6-5; j_call: TRBJ2-7; cdr3_aa: CASRQGLAGVYEQYF; cdr3_nt: TGTGCCAGCAGGCAGGGACTAGCGGGAGTCTACGAGCAGTACTTC
d_call: .; clone_size: .; v_call: TRBV7-2; j_call: TRBJ1-6; cdr3_aa: CASSLTDSKSPLHF; cdr3_nt: TGTGCCAGCAGCTTAACTGACAGCAAATCACCCCTCCACTTT
d_call: TRBD1; clone_size: .; v_call: TRBV6-5; j_call: TRBJ2-1; cdr3_aa: CASSYSPGQGNEQFF; cdr3_nt: TGTGCCAGCAGTTACTCTCCGGGACAGGGTAATGAGCAGTTCTTC
d_call: .; clone_size: .; v_call: TRBV28; j_call: TRBJ1-6; cdr3_aa: CAGSQSSYNSPLHF; cdr3_nt: TGTGCCGGCAGCCAGAGCTCCTATAATTCACCCCTCCACTTT
d_call: .; clone_size: .; v_call: TRBV7-9; j_call: TRBJ2-7; cdr3_aa: CASSLRGESSYEQYF; cdr3_nt: TGTGCCAGCAGCCTTAGGGGTGAGAGCTCCTACGAGCAGTACTTC
d_call: .; clone_size: .; v_call: TRBV7-2; j_call: TRBJ2-1; cdr3_aa: CASVLGIYNEQFF; cdr3_nt: TGTGCCAGCGTACTAGGAATCTACAATGAGCAGTTCTTC
d_call: .; clone_size: .; v_call: TRBV4-2; j_call: TRBJ2-7; cdr3_aa: CASSQVFATTVTREQYF; cdr3_nt: TGTGCCAGCAGCCAAGTGTTCGCGACTACGGTGACTCGAGAGCAGTACTTC
d_call: .; clone_size: .; v_call: TRBV15; j_call: TRBJ2-7; cdr3_aa: CATSREAGDNSYEQYF; cdr3_nt: TGTGCCACCAGCAGAGAGGCGGGGGACAACTCCTACGAGCAGTACTTC
d_call: .; clone_size: once; v_call: TRBV5-8; j_call: TRBJ2-7; cdr3_aa: CASSSGLRRTYEQYF; cdr3_nt: TGTGCCAGCAGCTCGGGCCTCAGGAGAACCTACGAGCAGTACTTC
d_call: TRBD2; clone_size: .; v_call: TRBV11-2; j_call: TRBJ2-3; cdr3_aa: CASSLMRGGPEVVTQYF; cdr3_nt: TGTGCCAGCAGCCTAATGAGGGGAGGGCCGGAGGTTGTTACGCAGTATTTT
d_call: .; clone_size: .; v_call: TRBV4-1; j_call: TRBJ2-7; cdr3_aa: CASSQLMGGSSYEQYF; cdr3_nt: TGCGCCAGCAGCCAACTAATGGGGGGTTCCTCCTACGAGCAGTACTTC
d_call: .; clone_size: .; v_call: TRBV5-1; j_call: TRBJ2-1; cdr3_aa: CASSQGTKEYNEQFF; cdr3_nt: TGCGCCAGCAGCCAGGGGACTAAGGAATACAATGAGCAGTTCTTC
d_call: .; clone_size: .; v_call: TRBV27; j_call: TRBJ2-7; cdr3_aa: CASSSIAPGHRNSYEQYF; cdr3_nt: TGTGCCAGCAGTTCCATAGCCCCCGGGCACCGTAACTCCTACGAGCAGTACTTC
d_call: .; clone_size: once; v_call: TRBV3-1/TRBV3-2; j_call: TRBJ2-1; cdr3_aa: CASSPNLPGDKEQFF; cdr3_nt: TGTGCCAGCAGCCCAAACCTTCCAGGGGATAAGGAGCAGTTCTTC
d_call: .; clone_size: .; v_call: TRBV7-9; j_call: TRBJ2-5; cdr3_aa: CASSSIPGRKQKETQYF; cdr3_nt: TGTGCCAGCAGCTCAATCCCCGGCAGGAAGCAAAAAGAGACCCAGTACTTC
d_call: .; clone_size: once; v_call: TRBV6-5; j_call: TRBJ1-1; cdr3_aa: CASRAGPEAFF; cdr3_nt: TGTGCCAGCAGAGCCGGCCCTGAAGCTTTCTTT
d_call: TRBD1; clone_size: .; v_call: TRBV25-1; j_call: TRBJ2-7; cdr3_aa: CASSEWGQGYEQYF; cdr3_nt: TGTGCCAGCAGTGAATGGGGACAGGGATACGAGCAGTACTTC